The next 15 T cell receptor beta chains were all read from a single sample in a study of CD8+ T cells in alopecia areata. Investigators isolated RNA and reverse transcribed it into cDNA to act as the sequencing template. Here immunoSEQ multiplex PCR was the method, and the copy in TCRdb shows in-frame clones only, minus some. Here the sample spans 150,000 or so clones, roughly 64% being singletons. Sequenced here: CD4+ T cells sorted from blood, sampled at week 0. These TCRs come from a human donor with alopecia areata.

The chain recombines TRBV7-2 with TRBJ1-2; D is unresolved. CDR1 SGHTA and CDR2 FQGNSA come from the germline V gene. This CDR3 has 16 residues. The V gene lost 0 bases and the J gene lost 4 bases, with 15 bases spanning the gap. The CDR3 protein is CASSLARSVETYGYTF. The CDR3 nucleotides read TGTGCCAGCAGCTTAGCGCGGTCGGTGGAGACCTATGGCTACACCTTC.

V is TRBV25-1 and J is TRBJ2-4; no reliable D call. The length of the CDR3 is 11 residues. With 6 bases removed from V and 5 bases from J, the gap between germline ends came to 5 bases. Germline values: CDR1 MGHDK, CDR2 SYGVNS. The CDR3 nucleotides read TGTGCCAGCAGCGTCGAAAACATTCAGTACTTC. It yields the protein CASSVENIQYF.

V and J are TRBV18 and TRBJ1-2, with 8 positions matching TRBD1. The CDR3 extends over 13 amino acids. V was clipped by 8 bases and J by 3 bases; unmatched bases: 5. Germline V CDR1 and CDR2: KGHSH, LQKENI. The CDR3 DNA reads TGTGCCAGCCGGGGACAGGAGGACTATGGCTACACCTTC. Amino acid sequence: CASRGQEDYGYTF.

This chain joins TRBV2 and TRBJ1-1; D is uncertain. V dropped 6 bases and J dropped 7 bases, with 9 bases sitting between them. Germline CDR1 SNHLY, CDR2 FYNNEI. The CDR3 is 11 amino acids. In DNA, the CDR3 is TGTGCCAGCAGCAAGATGAATGAAGCTTTCTTT. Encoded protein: CASSKMNEAFF. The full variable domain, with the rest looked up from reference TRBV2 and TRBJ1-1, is EPEVTQTPSHQVTQMGQEVILRCVPISNHLYFYWYRQILGQKVEFLVSFYNNEISEKSEIFDDQFSVERPDGSNFTLKIRSTKLEDSAMYFCASSKMNEAFFGQGTRLTVV.

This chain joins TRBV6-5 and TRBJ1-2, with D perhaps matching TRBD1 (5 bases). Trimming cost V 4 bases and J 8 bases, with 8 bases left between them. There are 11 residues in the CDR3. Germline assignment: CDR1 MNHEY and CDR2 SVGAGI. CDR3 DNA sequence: TGTGCCAGCAGTTCGGGGCAAGGCTACACCTTC. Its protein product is CASSSGQGYTF.

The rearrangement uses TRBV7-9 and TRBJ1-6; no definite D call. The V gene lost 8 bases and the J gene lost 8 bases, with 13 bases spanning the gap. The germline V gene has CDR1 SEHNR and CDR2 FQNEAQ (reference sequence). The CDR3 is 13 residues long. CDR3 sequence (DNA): TGTGCCAGCCGAATAGGGTCCGATTCACCCCTCCACTTT. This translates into CASRIGSDSPLHF.

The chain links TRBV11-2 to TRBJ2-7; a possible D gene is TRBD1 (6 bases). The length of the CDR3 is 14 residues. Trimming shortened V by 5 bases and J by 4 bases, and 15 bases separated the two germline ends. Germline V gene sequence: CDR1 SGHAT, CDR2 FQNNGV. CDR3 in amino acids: CASSPIRGRYEQYF. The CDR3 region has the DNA TGTGCCAGCAGCCCAATCAGGGGAAGGTACGAGCAGTACTTC.

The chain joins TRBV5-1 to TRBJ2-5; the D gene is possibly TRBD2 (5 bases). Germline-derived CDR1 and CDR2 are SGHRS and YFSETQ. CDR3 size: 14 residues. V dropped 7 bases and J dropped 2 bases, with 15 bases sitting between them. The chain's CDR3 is CASRPGIFQETQYF. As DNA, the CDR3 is TGCGCCAGCCGTCCGGGGATATTTCAAGAGACCCAGTACTTC.

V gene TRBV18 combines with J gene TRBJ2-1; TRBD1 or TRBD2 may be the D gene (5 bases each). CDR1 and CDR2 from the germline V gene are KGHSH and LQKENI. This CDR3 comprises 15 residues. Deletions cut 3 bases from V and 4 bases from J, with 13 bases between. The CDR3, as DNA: TGTGCCAGCTCACCTGACCGGGGCACATACAATGAGCAGTTCTTC. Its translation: CASSPDRGTYNEQFF.

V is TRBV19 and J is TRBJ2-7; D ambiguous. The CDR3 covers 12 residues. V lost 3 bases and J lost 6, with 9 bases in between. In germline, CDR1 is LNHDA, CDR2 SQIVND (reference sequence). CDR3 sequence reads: CASSMIQSEQYF. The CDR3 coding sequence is TGTGCCAGTAGTATGATACAGAGCGAGCAGTACTTC.

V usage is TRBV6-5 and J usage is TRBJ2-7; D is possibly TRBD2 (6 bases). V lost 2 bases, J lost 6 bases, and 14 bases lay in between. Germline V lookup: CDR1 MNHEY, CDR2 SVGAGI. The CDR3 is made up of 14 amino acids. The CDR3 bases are TGTGCCAGCAGTTACGGGGGGTCCCCCTTCGAGCAGTACTTC. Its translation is CASSYGGSPFEQYF.

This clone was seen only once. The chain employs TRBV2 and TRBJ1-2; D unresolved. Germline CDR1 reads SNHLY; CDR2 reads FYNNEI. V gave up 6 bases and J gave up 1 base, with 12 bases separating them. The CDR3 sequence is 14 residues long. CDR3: CASRSSFLNYGYTF. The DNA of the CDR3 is TGTGCCAGCAGATCTAGCTTCCTTAACTATGGCTACACCTTC.

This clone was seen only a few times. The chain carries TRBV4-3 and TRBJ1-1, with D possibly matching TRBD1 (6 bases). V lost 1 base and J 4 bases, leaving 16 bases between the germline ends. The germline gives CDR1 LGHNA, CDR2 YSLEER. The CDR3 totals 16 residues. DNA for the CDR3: TGCGCCAGCAGCCAAGCCCCTCGCGCCAGGGGCACTGAAGCTTTCTTT. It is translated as CASSQAPRARGTEAFF.

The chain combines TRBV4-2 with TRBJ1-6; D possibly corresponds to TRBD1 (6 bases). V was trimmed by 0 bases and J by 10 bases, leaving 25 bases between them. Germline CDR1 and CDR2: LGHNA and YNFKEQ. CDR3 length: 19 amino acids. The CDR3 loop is CASSQDVSGEGRRGSPLHF. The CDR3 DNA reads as TGTGCCAGCAGCCAAGATGTGTCAGGGGAGGGCCGTCGGGGGTCACCCCTCCACTTT.

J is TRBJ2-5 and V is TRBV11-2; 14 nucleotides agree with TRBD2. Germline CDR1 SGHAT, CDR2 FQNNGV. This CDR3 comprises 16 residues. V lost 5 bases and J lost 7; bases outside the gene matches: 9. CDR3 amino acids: CASSARPGLAGVTQYF. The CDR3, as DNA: TGTGCCAGCAGCGCCCGTCCGGGACTAGCGGGGGTGACCCAGTACTTC.